This is a list of T cell receptor beta chains from one sample in a study of blood T cells in healthy people across ages. MiXCR, run by TCRdb on the 5' RACE reads, gives a single entry per CDR3 protein. This sample has over a million distinct CDR3 sequences, with about 42% found just once. The sample was blood. The receptors stem from a woman between 18 and 29 years old in good health. CDR3s include the opening cysteine and the closing phenylalanine or tryptophan. The D gene is left open where the match is weak. Size is stated for part of the rows, as once, few or many counts, or as a class when the clone is expanded.

CDR3aa: CSARVGTGFYEQYF
CDR3nt: TGCAGTGCTAGAGTCGGGACAGGGTTCTACGAGCAGTACTTC
d_gene: TRBD1
v_gene: TRBV20-1
abundance: NA
len: 14
j_gene: TRBJ2-7

CDR3aa: CASSISEGYNEQFF
CDR3nt: TGTGCCAGCAGCATTTCGGAGGGTTACAATGAGCAGTTCTTC
d_gene: NA
v_gene: TRBV12-3/TRBV12-4
abundance: NA
len: 14
j_gene: TRBJ2-1

CDR3aa: CASSQDPGLAGRDEQYF
CDR3nt: TGCGCCAGCAGCCAAGATCCCGGACTAGCGGGGCGGGACGAGCAGTACTTC
d_gene: TRBD2
v_gene: TRBV4-3
abundance: NA
len: 17
j_gene: TRBJ2-7

CDR3aa: CASSLGQGANYNEQFF
CDR3nt: TGTGCCAGCAGTTTAGGACAGGGGGCGAATTACAATGAGCAGTTCTTC
d_gene: TRBD1
v_gene: TRBV28
abundance: NA
len: 16
j_gene: TRBJ2-1

CDR3aa: CASSPIGVPRDTQYF
CDR3nt: TGTGCCAGCAGCCCGATCGGGGTCCCAAGAGATACGCAGTATTTT
d_gene: NA
v_gene: TRBV9
abundance: NA
len: 15
j_gene: TRBJ2-3

CDR3aa: CAISVDRMEGREPQHF
CDR3nt: TGTGCCATCAGTGTGGATCGTATGGAGGGACGGGAGCCCCAGCATTTT
d_gene: NA
v_gene: TRBV10-3
abundance: NA
len: 16
j_gene: TRBJ1-5

CDR3aa: CASSLVARGTGDTDTQYF
CDR3nt: TGTGCCAGCAGCTTAGTAGCCAGGGGGACGGGGGACACAGATACGCAGTATTTT
d_gene: NA
v_gene: TRBV7-2
abundance: NA
len: 18
j_gene: TRBJ2-3

CDR3aa: CATGQGYTDTQYF
CDR3nt: TGTGCCACCGGACAGGGGTACACAGATACGCAGTATTTT
d_gene: TRBD1
v_gene: TRBV10-3
abundance: NA
len: 13
j_gene: TRBJ2-3

CDR3aa: CASSPIDAQYF
CDR3nt: TGTGCCAGCAGTCCTATTGATGCGCAGTATTTT
d_gene: NA
v_gene: TRBV9
abundance: few
len: 11
j_gene: TRBJ2-3

CDR3aa: CASSLDPLGEQYF
CDR3nt: TGTGCCAGCAGCCTCGACCCCCTCGGAGAGCAGTACTTC
d_gene: NA
v_gene: TRBV6-1
abundance: NA
len: 13
j_gene: TRBJ2-7

CDR3aa: CASTNGGVRYKFF
CDR3nt: TGTGCCAGCACAAATGGCGGGGTTCGATATAAGTTCTTC
d_gene: NA
v_gene: TRBV12-3/TRBV12-4
abundance: few
len: 13
j_gene: TRBJ2-1

CDR3aa: CSAYGMEREIYNEQFF
CDR3nt: TGCAGTGCTTACGGCATGGAGCGCGAAATCTACAATGAGCAGTTCTTC
d_gene: NA
v_gene: TRBV20-1
abundance: NA
len: 16
j_gene: TRBJ2-1

CDR3aa: CASSQVGAGHSSYNEQFF
CDR3nt: TGCGCCAGCAGCCAAGTGGGGGCAGGACATAGCTCCTACAATGAGCAGTTCTTC
d_gene: NA
v_gene: TRBV4-1
abundance: few
len: 18
j_gene: TRBJ2-1

CDR3aa: CASSLAGTGQETQYF
CDR3nt: TGTGCCAGCAGCTTGGCGGGGACAGGACAAGAGACCCAGTACTTC
d_gene: TRBD1
v_gene: TRBV5-1
abundance: NA
len: 15
j_gene: TRBJ2-5

CDR3aa: CASNRLGLSYGTDTQYF
CDR3nt: TGTGCCAGCAACCGACTCGGACTAAGTTATGGCACAGATACGCAGTATTTT
d_gene: NA
v_gene: TRBV7-8
abundance: once
len: 17
j_gene: TRBJ2-3

CDR3aa: CASSQLSRGNEQYF
CDR3nt: TGCGCCAGCAGCCAATTATCACGGGGCAACGAGCAGTACTTC
d_gene: NA
v_gene: TRBV4-1
abundance: few
len: 14
j_gene: TRBJ2-7

CDR3aa: CASSQGRVQETQYF
CDR3nt: TGTGCCAGCAGCCAGGGGAGGGTTCAAGAGACCCAGTACTTC
d_gene: NA
v_gene: TRBV7-2
abundance: NA
len: 14
j_gene: TRBJ2-5

CDR3aa: CASRNVGTWAFF
CDR3nt: TGTGCCAGCAGGAACGTAGGGACGTGGGCTTTCTTT
d_gene: NA
v_gene: TRBV7-2
abundance: NA
len: 12
j_gene: TRBJ1-1

CDR3aa: CAIQRGRPDEQYF
CDR3nt: TGTGCCATCCAGCGGGGGCGCCCCGACGAGCAGTACTTC
d_gene: TRBD2
v_gene: TRBV10-3
abundance: NA
len: 13
j_gene: TRBJ2-7

CDR3aa: CASLQGTGTDTQYF
CDR3nt: TGTGCCAGCCTACAGGGGACTGGCACAGATACGCAGTATTTT
d_gene: NA
v_gene: TRBV6-6
abundance: NA
len: 14
j_gene: TRBJ2-3

CDR3aa: CAISEGDRISYEQYF
CDR3nt: TGTGCCATCAGTGAGGGGGACCGTATCTCCTACGAGCAGTACTTC
d_gene: NA
v_gene: TRBV10-3
abundance: NA
len: 15
j_gene: TRBJ2-7

CDR3aa: CSARDHRGTFEKLFF
CDR3nt: TGCAGTGCTAGAGATCATAGGGGAACCTTTGAAAAACTGTTTTTT
d_gene: NA
v_gene: TRBV20-1
abundance: NA
len: 15
j_gene: TRBJ1-4

CDR3aa: CASSSTNRSGANVLTF
CDR3nt: TGTGCCAGCAGCTCTACAAACAGGTCTGGGGCCAACGTCCTGACTTTC
d_gene: NA
v_gene: TRBV7-6
abundance: NA
len: 16
j_gene: TRBJ2-6

CDR3aa: CASSHNGLAGPHRKFF
CDR3nt: TGTGCCAGCAGCCACAACGGACTAGCGGGGCCCCATCGAAAGTTCTTC
d_gene: TRBD2
v_gene: TRBV14
abundance: NA
len: 16
j_gene: TRBJ2-1

CDR3aa: CSVESRGLTNEQYF
CDR3nt: TGCAGCGTTGAAAGCAGGGGGCTTACCAATGAGCAGTACTTC
d_gene: TRBD1
v_gene: TRBV29-1
abundance: few
len: 14
j_gene: TRBJ2-7

CDR3aa: CASSLSSGSYNEQFF
CDR3nt: TGTGCCAGCAGTTTATCTAGCGGGAGCTACAATGAGCAGTTCTTC
d_gene: TRBD2
v_gene: TRBV12-3/TRBV12-4
abundance: many
len: 15
j_gene: TRBJ2-1

CDR3aa: CASSTGFPPTYEQYF
CDR3nt: TGTGCCAGCAGTACAGGGTTCCCGCCGACCTACGAGCAGTACTTC
d_gene: NA
v_gene: TRBV9
abundance: NA
len: 15
j_gene: TRBJ2-7

CDR3aa: CASSATPRGVTGELFF
CDR3nt: TGTGCCAGCAGCGCCACACCCAGGGGGGTCACCGGGGAGCTGTTTTTT
d_gene: NA
v_gene: TRBV9
abundance: few
len: 16
j_gene: TRBJ2-2

CDR3aa: CSVSWLAGVEQYF
CDR3nt: TGCAGCGTTTCCTGGCTAGCGGGAGTTGAGCAGTACTTC
d_gene: TRBD2
v_gene: TRBV29-1
abundance: few
len: 13
j_gene: TRBJ2-5

CDR3aa: CASSQEGNRNTEAFF
CDR3nt: TGCGCCAGCAGCCAAGAAGGGAACAGGAACACTGAAGCTTTCTTT
d_gene: NA
v_gene: TRBV4-1
abundance: NA
len: 15
j_gene: TRBJ1-1

CDR3aa: CSASRLAGVNEQFF
CDR3nt: TGCAGTGCTAGTCGCCTAGCGGGAGTAAATGAGCAGTTCTTC
d_gene: TRBD2
v_gene: TRBV20-1
abundance: NA
len: 14
j_gene: TRBJ2-1

CDR3aa: CASSLARQRESYNEQFF
CDR3nt: TGTGCCAGCAGCTTAGCGAGGCAGCGGGAGTCCTACAATGAGCAGTTCTTC
d_gene: TRBD2
v_gene: TRBV7-9
abundance: few
len: 17
j_gene: TRBJ2-1

CDR3aa: CSAKPVYGYTF
CDR3nt: TGCAGTGCCAAACCAGTCTATGGCTACACTTTC
d_gene: NA
v_gene: TRBV20-1
abundance: NA
len: 11
j_gene: TRBJ1-2

CDR3aa: CGVAVRQTTYEQYF
CDR3nt: TGCGGCGTTGCGGTCAGACAGACTACCTACGAGCAGTACTTC
d_gene: NA
v_gene: TRBV29-1
abundance: NA
len: 14
j_gene: TRBJ2-7

CDR3aa: CASSPPGLQKAFF
CDR3nt: TGTGCCAGCAGCCCCCCGGGACTACAAAAAGCTTTCTTT
d_gene: NA
v_gene: TRBV6-5
abundance: NA
len: 13
j_gene: TRBJ1-1

CDR3aa: CSARVIAGVRNEQFF
CDR3nt: TGCAGTGCTAGAGTTATAGCGGGAGTTCGTAATGAGCAGTTCTTC
d_gene: TRBD2
v_gene: TRBV20-1
abundance: few
len: 15
j_gene: TRBJ2-1

CDR3aa: CASTSGQASSYNSPLHF
CDR3nt: TGCGCCAGCACCTCAGGACAGGCGAGCTCCTATAATTCACCCCTCCACTTT
d_gene: TRBD1
v_gene: TRBV10-2
abundance: few
len: 17
j_gene: TRBJ1-6

CDR3aa: CSARDLGQGSYNEQYF
CDR3nt: TGCAGTGCTAGAGATCTCGGGCAGGGCTCCTACAATGAGCAGTACTTC
d_gene: NA
v_gene: TRBV20-1
abundance: NA
len: 16
j_gene: TRBJ2-7

CDR3aa: CSVEEGTGHPRDEQYF
CDR3nt: TGCAGCGTTGAAGAGGGGACAGGTCATCCGAGGGACGAGCAGTACTTC
d_gene: TRBD1
v_gene: TRBV29-1
abundance: NA
len: 16
j_gene: TRBJ2-7

CDR3aa: CASSLNSPNQPQHF
CDR3nt: TGTGCCAGCAGTTTAAACAGCCCCAATCAGCCCCAGCATTTT
d_gene: NA
v_gene: TRBV28
abundance: few
len: 14
j_gene: TRBJ1-5

CDR3aa: CASNQRGGDGTQYF
CDR3nt: TGTGCCAGCAACCAAAGGGGGGGCGATGGGACCCAGTACTTC
d_gene: NA
v_gene: TRBV3-1
abundance: NA
len: 14
j_gene: TRBJ2-5

CDR3aa: CASSPKDRASYGYTF
CDR3nt: TGTGCCAGCAGCCCCAAAGACAGGGCGAGCTATGGCTACACCTTC
d_gene: TRBD1
v_gene: TRBV7-9
abundance: NA
len: 15
j_gene: TRBJ1-2